These T cell receptor beta chains were read from a single sample in a study of blood T cell repertoires in COVID-19. Using immunoSEQ multiplex PCR, the repertoire was profiled, and TCRdb retains in-frame clones only, with some absent. The repertoire has under 250,000 clones, about four fifths of them found once; the top ten carry roughly 7.6%. Sequencing was done on a sample of peripheral blood. Source of these receptors: a woman aged 50 to 65 with acute or convalescent COVID-19. Both conserved end residues are part of each CDR3. The order of the fields is D gene, V gene, clone size, J gene, CDR3 DNA, CDR3 protein. A D gene is named only where the DNA matches it firmly. A clone size is listed for some rows: how often the clone was seen (once, few, many), or a class if it is expanded.

NA	TRBV9	NA	TRBJ1-3	TGTGCCAGCAGCGTAGCTCCGGGGACGGGAGACACCATATATTTT	CASSVAPGTGDTIYF
TRBD2	TRBV2	NA	TRBJ2-7	TGTGCCAGTACTACTAGCGGGACTACCTACGAGCAGTACTTC	CASTTSGTTYEQYF
TRBD2	TRBV27	NA	TRBJ2-5	TGTGCCAGCAGGTCCCTAGCGGGGGGCCAGTTTTTAGCCGTGGGCCAGTACTTC	CASRSLAGGQFLAVGQYF
TRBD1	TRBV6-5	NA	TRBJ2-2	TGTGCCATAATACGATGGACAGGGCGAGGCGGGGAGCTGTTTTTT	CAIIRWTGRGGELFF
NA	TRBV19	NA	TRBJ2-5	TGTGCCAGTAGTATATTCAGCCAAGAGACCCAGTACTTC	CASSIFSQETQYF
NA	TRBV25-1	NA	TRBJ1-3	TGTGCCAGCAGTGGCCGGGTCTCGGCCGCAGGAAACACCATATATTTT	CASSGRVSAAGNTIYF
TRBD1	TRBV10-2	NA	TRBJ2-4	TGCGCCAGCAGTGAGCCCTCCGGGACAGTAAACATTCAGTACTTC	CASSEPSGTVNIQYF
TRBD1	TRBV5-1	few	TRBJ1-5	TGCGCCAGCAGCTTGGGACAGGGGATCAATCAGCCCCAGCATTTT	CASSLGQGINQPQHF
TRBD1	TRBV24-1	NA	TRBJ1-2	TGTGCCACCAGTGATTGGACAGGGTCTTATGGCTACACCTTC	CATSDWTGSYGYTF
TRBD2	TRBV19	NA	TRBJ2-1	TGTGCCAGTAGTATAACGCAGCTAGCGGGTACGGGCTCCTACAATGAGCAGTTCTTC	CASSITQLAGTGSYNEQFF
TRBD1	TRBV20-1	NA	TRBJ1-1	TGCAGTGCTGGGTGGACAGGGGAAGCTTTCTTT	CSAGWTGEAFF
NA	TRBV5-1	few	TRBJ1-4	TGCGCCAGCAGCTTGGTCCCTACTAATGAAAAACTGTTTTTT	CASSLVPTNEKLFF
NA	TRBV9	NA	TRBJ1-1	TGTGCCAGCAGCGTAGACCCGGGAGTAAACACTGAAGCTTTCTTT	CASSVDPGVNTEAFF
TRBD2	TRBV10-2	NA	TRBJ2-7	TGCGCCAGCAGTCCCGTACTAGCGGGACACTACGAGCAGTACTTC	CASSPVLAGHYEQYF
TRBD1	TRBV27	few	TRBJ1-6	TGTGCCAGCAGCAAAGGGCACAGGGGGAACTCACCCCTCCACTTT	CASSKGHRGNSPLHF
TRBD2	TRBV27	NA	TRBJ2-7	TGTGCCAGCAGTTTAGGACTAGCGGGAGGGCCCTACGAGCAGTACTTC	CASSLGLAGGPYEQYF
TRBD1	TRBV4-2	NA	TRBJ2-7	TGTGCCAGCAGCCAAGATAGCAGGGGGACCTCCTACGAGCAGTACTTC	CASSQDSRGTSYEQYF
TRBD2	TRBV24-1	NA	TRBJ2-4	TGTGCCACCAGTCGCGGGGGAGCCAAAAACATTCAGTACTTC	CATSRGGAKNIQYF
NA	TRBV11-2	NA	TRBJ1-2	TGTGCCAGCAGCACCGGGCCTAAACCTTTAACAGGATATGGCTACACCTTC	CASSTGPKPLTGYGYTF
NA	TRBV12-3/TRBV12-4	NA	TRBJ2-1	TGTGCCAGCAAAGCGGGGACATACAATGAGCAGTTCTTC	CASKAGTYNEQFF
NA	TRBV7-2	few	TRBJ2-7	TGTGCCAGCAGCTTAGTCGGGGGTCTGGTTGGGCAGTACTTC	CASSLVGGLVGQYF
NA	TRBV5-6	NA	TRBJ1-1	TGTGCCAGCAGCTTGAGGGGGGGGGCCACCACTGAAGCTTTCTTT	CASSLRGGATTEAFF
TRBD1	TRBV5-1	NA	TRBJ2-2	TGCGCCAGCAGCTTGGCGGGGACAGGGCTTACCGGGGAGCTGTTTTTT	CASSLAGTGLTGELFF
NA	TRBV4-1	once	TRBJ2-7	TGCGCCAGCAGCCAAGAGGGACTTCGGCACTACGAGCAGTACTTC	CASSQEGLRHYEQYF
TRBD2	TRBV5-1	NA	TRBJ2-1	TGCGCCAGCAGTCCCCGGGAGGGCAAAAACAATGAGCAGTTCTTC	CASSPREGKNNEQFF
NA	TRBV6-4	NA	TRBJ2-1	TGTGCCAGCAGTGACCTCGGGACTTCCGCCTACAATGAGCAGTTCTTC	CASSDLGTSAYNEQFF
TRBD2	TRBV9	NA	TRBJ2-3	TGTGCCAGCAGCGTATTAACTAGCGGTACAGATACGCAGTATTTT	CASSVLTSGTDTQYF
TRBD1	TRBV6-5	NA	TRBJ1-2	TGTGCCAGCAGATCGACAGGGGGCCCTCATGGCTACACCTTC	CASRSTGGPHGYTF
NA	TRBV19	NA	TRBJ1-5	TGTGCCAGTAGTAGGCAGGGCAGGAGCAATCAGCCCCAGCATTTT	CASSRQGRSNQPQHF
NA	TRBV29-1	NA	TRBJ1-3	TGCAGCGCCCGACTTATTGGAAACACCATATATTTT	CSARLIGNTIYF
TRBD2	TRBV2	NA	TRBJ2-5	TGTGCCAGCAGTGAAGCTTCTAGCGGGAGGGATTATAGGTACTTC	CASSEASSGRDYRYF
NA	TRBV5-4	NA	TRBJ2-5	TGTGCCAGCAGCCCCTGGGGGGGCTTAGAGACCCAGTACTTC	CASSPWGGLETQYF
NA	TRBV19	once	TRBJ2-5	TGTGCCAGTAGTATGACAGGCTTACAAGAGACCCAGTACTTC	CASSMTGLQETQYF
NA	TRBV6-1	few	TRBJ1-1	TGTGCCAGCAGTGAGAGGGCTGAAGCTTTCTTT	CASSERAEAFF
TRBD1	TRBV7-2	few	TRBJ1-3	TGTGCCAGCAGCCCCCGGACAGGGTCTGGAAACACCATATATTTT	CASSPRTGSGNTIYF
TRBD1	TRBV28	NA	TRBJ1-4	TGTGCCAGCAGTCTGACAGGGGGCGCTTCGAAACTGTTTTTT	CASSLTGGASKLFF
NA	TRBV3-1/TRBV3-2	NA	TRBJ2-7	TGTGCCAGCAGCCAAGGCGGCGGGAACCCATACGAGCAGTACTTC	CASSQGGGNPYEQYF
TRBD2	TRBV10-3	NA	TRBJ2-1	TGTGCCATCAGTGACGGTAGCGGGAGGGGAGGTGAGCAGTTCTTC	CAISDGSGRGGEQFF
TRBD1	TRBV11-2	NA	TRBJ2-2	TGTGCCAGCAGCTTCATCAGGGGGCCGGGCACCGGGGAGCTGTTTTTT	CASSFIRGPGTGELFF
TRBD2	TRBV29-1	NA	TRBJ2-5	TGCAGCGTTGAGGGACTAACGAACCCTTTCACCCAGTACTTC	CSVEGLTNPFTQYF
TRBD2	TRBV19	NA	TRBJ2-3	TGTGCCAGTAGCCCAGCGGGAGTAGGCACAGATACGCAGTATTTT	CASSPAGVGTDTQYF
NA	TRBV10-3	NA	TRBJ2-5	TGTGCCATCAGTGGGCAGGCAGAGACCCAGTACTTC	CAISGQAETQYF
NA	TRBV30	NA	TRBJ1-1	TGTGCCTGGAATAGACAGGAAGGGACTGAAGCTTTCTTT	CAWNRQEGTEAFF
NA	TRBV7-2	NA	TRBJ2-7	TGTGCCAGCAAAACGGGAGCGACCTACGAGCAGTACTTC	CASKTGATYEQYF
TRBD2	TRBV28	NA	TRBJ2-5	TGTGCCAGCAGTTGGCGGGGGTTCCAAGAGACCCAGTACTTC	CASSWRGFQETQYF
TRBD1	TRBV19	NA	TRBJ2-7	TGTGCCAGTAGTATATACCGGGACAGGGTCAACGAGCAGTACTTC	CASSIYRDRVNEQYF
NA	TRBV7-9	NA	TRBJ1-2	TGTGCCAGCAGCCCGCGGGGTTATGATGGCTACACCTTC	CASSPRGYDGYTF
NA	TRBV5-4	NA	TRBJ2-1	TGTGCCAGCACATCCTGGGGCGGGATAGAGAATGAGCAGTTCTTC	CASTSWGGIENEQFF
NA	TRBV7-3	NA	TRBJ2-2	TGTGCCAGCAGCTCCCCCGGCACCGGGGAGCTGTTTTTT	CASSSPGTGELFF
TRBD2	TRBV11-2	NA	TRBJ2-7	TGTGCCAGCAGCCTAGCGGGAGGAAGCTACGAGCAGTACTTC	CASSLAGGSYEQYF
TRBD1	TRBV5-4	once	TRBJ1-4	TGTGCCAGCAGCTTGGTATTAGGGGGCGCGGCAACTAATGAAAAACTGTTTTTT	CASSLVLGGAATNEKLFF